A single sample gave rise to the 15 T cell receptor beta chains below, sequenced in a study of cytomegalovirus exposure and HLA in healthy donors. 13 Jbeta primers and 60 Vbeta primers were used for the PCR. Profiling relied on immunoSEQ multiplex PCR, and the TCRdb table lists in-frame clones only, not all of them. The sample lists 100,000 or so clones; 84% were seen once. The material sequenced was PBMCs. The receptor set was obtained from a woman aged 18-35 years in good health and CMV-seronegative.

This chain connects TRBV5-1 to TRBJ2-1, with 7 positions matching TRBD1. The CDR3 consists of 15 residues. Germline loops: CDR1 SGHRS, CDR2 YFSETQ. V was clipped by 4 bases and J by 2 bases; unmatched bases: 6. The CDR3 reads CASSLQQGTYNEQFF. The DNA of the CDR3 is TGCGCCAGCAGCCTACAACAGGGGACCTACAATGAGCAGTTCTTC.

The chain has TRBV28 and TRBJ2-7, with TRBD2 matching 14 bases. Trimming took 6 bases from V and 3 from J; bases not matched to a gene: 4. The CDR3 runs 15 residues. Germline V gives CDR1 MDHEN, CDR2 SYDVKM. The CDR3 region has the DNA TGTGCCAGCAGCCCCGGGACTAGCGGGAGCTACGAGCAGTACTTC. It translates to CASSPGTSGSYEQYF.

V gene TRBV2 combines with J gene TRBJ1-6; 10 positions agree with TRBD1. CDR3 length: 16 residues. CDR1 and CDR2 from the germline V gene are SNHLY and FYNNEI. Unmatched junction bases numbered 6, after V lost 2 bases and J lost 8 bases. In nucleotides, the CDR3 is TGTGCCAGCAGTGAACTGGGACAGGGGAGACATTCACCCCTCCACTTT. Translating gives CASSELGQGRHSPLHF.

This clone appeared a single time. This chain's CDR3 is CASSQVRSSYEQYF. CDR3 sequence (DNA): TGTGCCAGCAGCCAAGTCAGGTCCTCCTACGAGCAGTACTTC. The rearrangement joins TRBV14 to TRBJ2-7; D call uncertain. This CDR3 is built from 14 residues. V lost 1 base, J lost 0 bases, and 7 bases lay in between. Germline V CDR1 and CDR2: SGHDN, FVKESK.

The gene calls are TRBV5-1 and TRBJ2-5; a possible D gene is TRBD2 (5 bases). The V end was cut by 4 bases, the J end by 4 bases, with 14 bases between. The CDR3 covers 14 residues. Germline V gene data show CDR1 as SGHRS and CDR2 as YFSETQ. As DNA, the CDR3 is TGCGCCAGCAGCAACACGGAGGAGAGAGAGACCCAGTACTTC. Protein sequence: CASSNTEERETQYF.

The V gene is TRBV5-1, the J gene TRBJ1-2, with 7 bases that match TRBD1. Trimming took 4 bases from V and 6 from J; bases not matched to a gene: 9. The CDR3 has 14 residues. Germline V gene data show CDR1 as SGHRS and CDR2 as YFSETQ. CDR3 amino acids: CASSPGTVRNGYTF. For the CDR3, the DNA is TGCGCCAGCAGCCCCGGGACAGTCAGGAATGGCTACACCTTC.

The J gene is TRBJ1-1, the V gene TRBV7-2; D remains ambiguous. The germline V and J ends were trimmed by 6 bases and 3 bases, with 11 bases remaining between them. The germline V gene has CDR1 SGHTA and CDR2 FQGNSA. This CDR3 contains 13 residues. The CDR3 region has the DNA TGTGCCAGCAGTTTTGCGAGTTACACTGAAGCTTTCTTT. Protein sequence: CASSFASYTEAFF.

The chain couples TRBV5-4 to TRBJ1-2; TRBD1 aligns across 7 bases. The V gene end was trimmed by 4 bases and the J gene end by 2 bases; junction bases not matched to a gene: 14. The CDR3 has 17 residues. In germline, CDR1 is SGHNT, CDR2 YYREEE (reference sequence). CDR3 bases: TGTGCCAGCAGCCCAAATTTGGGGACAGCGCCGAACTATGGCTACACCTTC. This gives the protein CASSPNLGTAPNYGYTF.

The chain carries TRBV28 and TRBJ2-3; maybe TRBD2 (6 bases). This CDR3 has 14 residues. Germline CDR1 reads MDHEN; CDR2 reads SYDVKM. V lost 3 bases, J lost 2 bases, and 9 bases lay in between. The CDR3 protein is CASSLGLTTDTQYF. DNA for the CDR3: TGTGCCAGCAGTTTGGGACTGACCACAGATACGCAGTATTTT.

This chain links TRBV7-3 with TRBJ2-2; 7 positions match TRBD1. Per the germline V gene, CDR1 is SGHTA and CDR2 is FQGTGA. CDR3 length: 14 residues. Trimming cost V 1 base and J 6 bases; bases outside gene matches: 2. CDR3 nucleotide sequence: TGTGCCAGCAGCTTAATAGGGGGCGCCGGGGAGCTGTTTTTT. It translates to CASSLIGGAGELFF.

This chain uses TRBV28 with TRBJ1-3; 8 bases are shared with TRBD1. In germline, CDR1 is MDHEN, CDR2 SYDVKM. The CDR3 extends over 14 amino acids. Trimming removed 4 bases from V and 5 bases from J; junction bases left unmatched: 4. The DNA for the CDR3 is TGTGCCAGCAGTTCCGCAGGGGGCCGAAACACCATATATTTT. This sequence encodes CASSSAGGRNTIYF.

In its sample, this clone was seen once. The rearrangement uses TRBV29-1 and TRBJ1-1; D unclear. The V end lost 7 bases, the J end lost 3 bases, and 18 bases lay between the germline ends. Germline CDR1 and CDR2: SQVTM and ANQGSEA. This CDR3 region has 14 residues. The CDR3 region is CSAFKQRYHTEAFF. In DNA, the CDR3 is TGCAGCGCCTTCAAGCAGAGGTATCACACTGAAGCTTTCTTT.

V is TRBV5-6 and J is TRBJ2-3; TRBD2 aligns across 13 bases. The V gene's germline CDR1 is SGHDT and CDR2 YYEEEE. CDR3 length equals 17 residues. Germline trimming cut 4 bases from V and 4 bases from J; bases unmatched to any gene: 9. DNA of the CDR3: TGTGCCAGCAGCGCACAGCCGGGACTAGCGGGATCAGATACGCAGTATTTT. Residues: CASSAQPGLAGSDTQYF. Full variable domain (remainder filled in from reference TRBV5-6 and TRBJ2-3): DAGVTQSPTHLIKTRGQQVTLRCSPKSGHDTVSWYQQALGQGPQFIFQYYEEEERQRGNFPDRFSGHQFPNYSSELNVNALLLGDSALYLCASSAQPGLAGSDTQYFGPGTRLTVL.

The chain links TRBV7-9 to TRBJ1-6; no clear D. The CDR3 covers 13 residues. Germline V gives CDR1 SEHNR, CDR2 FQNEAQ (reference sequence). Deletions cut 3 bases from V and 7 bases from J, with 7 bases between. CDR3 DNA: TGTGCCAGCAGCTTGGGAGGGAATTCACCCCTCCACTTT. Its translation: CASSLGGNSPLHF.

The V and J genes are TRBV4-3 and TRBJ2-1, with 8 bases that match TRBD2. Losses at the gene ends were 1 base for V and 4 bases for J; bases not matched to a gene: 6. Looked up from germline, CDR1 is LGHNA and CDR2 is YSLEER. The CDR3 spans 16 residues. Here the CDR3 DNA reads TGCGCCAGCAGCCAAGGGACGGCGGGGGGATACAATGAGCAGTTCTTC. Amino acid sequence: CASSQGTAGGYNEQFF.